This T cell receptor (beta chain) was identified in a study of cytomegalovirus exposure and HLA in healthy donors. Study details: The same platform was used for the roughly 110 validation repertoires as for the 666 first-cohort repertoires, as reported in a later analysis.

Produced via immunoSEQ multiplex PCR; TCRdb's table is partial and in-frame only. The table includes about 83,000 clones, approximately 96% detected once. This clone was seen a single time. Its specificity is not known. CDR1 and CDR2 (germline): KGHSH, LQKENI. The CDR3 spans 15 residues. V was pared by 5 bases and J by 1 base, with 7 bases of the junction left unmatched. Study-wide results and caveats: TCR beta chains numbering approximately 150 were designated cytomegalovirus-associated.

The sequence was collected from a woman between 18 and 30 years old in good health and CMV-seronegative. The sample comprised PBMCs. J is TRBJ2-5 and V is TRBV18; 7 bases agree with TRBD1. The CDR3 reads CASSANQGVQETQYF. The CDR3 DNA reads as TGTGCCAGCTCAGCGAACCAGGGGGTCCAAGAGACCCAGTACTTC.